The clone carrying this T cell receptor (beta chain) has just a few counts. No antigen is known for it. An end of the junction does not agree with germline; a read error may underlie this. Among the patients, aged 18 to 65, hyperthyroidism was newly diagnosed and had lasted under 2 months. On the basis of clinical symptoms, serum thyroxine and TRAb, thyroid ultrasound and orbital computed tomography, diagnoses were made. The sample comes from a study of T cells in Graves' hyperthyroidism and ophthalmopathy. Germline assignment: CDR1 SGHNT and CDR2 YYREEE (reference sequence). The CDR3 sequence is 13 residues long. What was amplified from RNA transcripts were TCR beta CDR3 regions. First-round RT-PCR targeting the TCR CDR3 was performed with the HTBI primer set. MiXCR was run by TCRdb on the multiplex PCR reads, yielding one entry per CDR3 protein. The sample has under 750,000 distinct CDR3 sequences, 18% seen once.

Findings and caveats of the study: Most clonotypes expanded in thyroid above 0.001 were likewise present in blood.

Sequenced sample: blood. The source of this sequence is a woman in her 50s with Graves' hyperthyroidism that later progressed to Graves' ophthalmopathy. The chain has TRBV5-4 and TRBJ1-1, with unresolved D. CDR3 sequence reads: CASSLLSNTETFF. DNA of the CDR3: TGTGCCAGCAGCTTGTTATCTAACACTGAAACTTTCTTT.